These 22 T cell receptor beta chains were sequenced from one sample in a study of control samples from healthy donors and cancer patients (dated by TCRdb to between 2020 and 2021). The library was built by means of the immunoSEQ multiplex PCR assay. In TCRdb, the immuneACCESS table is reduced to in-frame sequences with V and J assigned. These tables do not hold every clone; where another copy was compared, an unresolved V gene accounts for under half, and the others remain unexplained. For this sample there are around 170,000 clones; roughly 89% appear just once. The ten most abundant clones make up 1.4% of the sample. The sequenced material came from blood. These TCRs come from a woman aged 50 to 60 in good health.

This chain links TRBV3-1 (or the pseudogene TRBV3-2) with TRBJ1-5, with D hard to call. The V gene lost 0 bases and the J gene lost 5 bases, with 11 bases spanning the gap. The germline CDR1 and CDR2 sequences are LGHDT and YNNKEL (reference sequence). The CDR3 contains 15 residues. In DNA form, the CDR3 reads TGTGCCAGCAGCCAAGATGCGCAGGCATATCAGCCCCAGCATTTT. The encoded protein is CASSQDAQAYQPQHF.

This clone appeared a few times. The V and J genes are TRBV6-2 or TRBV6-3 and TRBJ2-6; 8 bases map to TRBD1. CDR1 is MNHEY, CDR2 SVGEGT, per germline. V was clipped by 5 bases and J by 2 bases; unmatched bases: 8. CDR3 length: 17 residues. CDR3 in DNA: TGTGCCAGCAGTAAGAGGACAGGGTCGGCTGGGGCCAACGTCCTGACTTTC. Amino acids: CASSKRTGSAGANVLTF.

This clone has a handful of counts. J is TRBJ2-1 and V is TRBV5-1, with 10 bases identical to TRBD1. From germline, CDR1 is SGHRS and CDR2 YFSETQ. This CDR3 is built from 14 residues. V shed 5 bases and J 6 bases; nucleotides not matched to a gene: 5. The CDR3 here is CASSSGQGGNEQFF. In DNA, the CDR3 is TGCGCCAGCAGTTCCGGACAGGGGGGCAATGAGCAGTTCTTC.

The chain employs TRBV10-1 and TRBJ2-1; 11 bases are shared with TRBD1. CDR1 WNHNN and CDR2 SYGVQD come from the germline V gene (reference sequence). The CDR3 is 13 amino acids. V gave up 10 bases and J gave up 8 bases; unmatched junction bases: 7. CDR3 amino acids: CANRTGGLDEQFF. CDR3 DNA: TGCGCCAACAGGACAGGGGGCTTGGATGAGCAGTTCTTC.

The J gene is TRBJ2-7, the V gene TRBV6-5, with D tentatively TRBD2 (5 bases). CDR1 MNHEY and CDR2 SVGAGI come from the germline V gene. The CDR3 spans 14 residues. The V and J ends lost 7 bases and 0 bases respectively, with 13 bases between them. The CDR3 coding sequence is TGTGCCAGCAACCCGACGGCGGGCTCCTACGAGCAGTACTTC. It specifies CASNPTAGSYEQYF.

The chain employs TRBV29-1 and TRBJ2-1; either TRBD1 or TRBD2 may fit D (5 bases each). V lost 3 bases to trimming and J lost 0 bases, with 18 bases between them. The CDR3 contains 17 residues. The germline V gene has CDR1 SQVTM and CDR2 ANQGSEA. CDR3 residues: CSVEGGRQSFSYNEQFF. CDR3 in DNA: TGCAGCGTTGAGGGTGGGAGACAGTCGTTCTCCTACAATGAGCAGTTCTTC.

The V call is TRBV6-2 or TRBV6-3, the J call TRBJ2-5; D is undetermined. With 6 bases removed from V and 3 bases from J, the gap between germline ends came to 14 bases. CDR3 size: 14 residues. From germline, CDR1 is MNHEY and CDR2 SVGEGT. This CDR3 reads CASSGPGAEETQYF. CDR3 DNA: TGTGCCAGCAGCGGCCCAGGCGCCGAAGAGACCCAGTACTTC.

This sequence joins TRBV11-1 and TRBJ2-3; no clear D gene. V was shortened by 4 bases and J by 6 bases, with 14 bases between the two germline ends. CDR3 length: 14 residues. Germline CDR1 and CDR2: SGHAT and FQDESV (reference sequence). CDR3 sequence: CASSSLLSRDTQYF. CDR3 DNA sequence: TGTGCCAGCAGCTCTCTGTTATCTAGGGATACGCAGTATTTT.

This clone turned up a few times. V and J are TRBV15 and TRBJ2-3; D unresolved. Germline loops: CDR1 LNHNV, CDR2 YYDKDF (reference sequence). The CDR3 has 13 residues. V dropped 3 bases and J dropped 7 bases, with 11 bases sitting between them. Here the CDR3 reads CATSRDGVNTQYF. The CDR3 nucleotides read TGTGCCACCAGCAGGGACGGAGTGAATACGCAGTATTTT.

The chain has TRBV6-6 and TRBJ2-7; TRBD1 matches at 8 bases. This CDR3 is built from 15 residues. Germline values: CDR1 MNHNY, CDR2 SVGAGI (reference sequence). V was clipped by 2 bases and J by 0 bases; unmatched bases: 3. CDR3 in amino acids: CASSYGTGRSYEQYF. The CDR3 bases are TGTGCCAGCAGTTACGGGACAGGACGCTCCTACGAGCAGTACTTC.

J is TRBJ1-3 and V is TRBV12-3 or TRBV12-4; D not certain. Trimming took 3 bases from V and 7 from J, leaving 7 bases between them. The CDR3 runs to 12 residues. The CDR3 is CASSFAANTIYF. CDR3 bases: TGTGCCAGCAGTTTTGCAGCGAACACCATATATTTT.

The J gene is TRBJ2-5, the V gene TRBV20-1, with no clear D. This CDR3 spans 13 amino acids. The V gene's germline CDR1 is DFQATT and CDR2 SNEGSKA (reference sequence). The ends were cut back, 3 bases at V and 5 bases at J, with 13 bases in the middle. CDR3 sequence (DNA): TGCAGTGCTAGTTTGGGTCAGACGGAGACCCAGTACTTC. It translates to CSASLGQTETQYF.

The V gene is TRBV5-4, the J gene TRBJ1-4; D is perhaps TRBD1 (6 bases). CDR3 length: 14 amino acids. V lost 4 bases and J lost 5, with 12 bases in between. Germline CDR1 reads SGHNT; CDR2 reads YYREEE (reference sequence). This CDR3 is CASSTADRNEKLFF. In DNA, the CDR3 is TGTGCCAGCAGCACCGCAGACAGGAATGAAAAACTGTTTTTT.

This clone was seen just once. The chain has TRBV28 and TRBJ2-7; tentatively, D is TRBD1 or TRBD2 (7 bases each). Trimming stripped 6 bases from V and 1 base from J, with 19 bases between. This CDR3 region has 16 residues. Germline values: CDR1 MDHEN, CDR2 SYDVKM. CDR3 residues: CASRHLGRGGSYEQYF. In DNA form, the CDR3 reads TGTGCCAGCAGGCACTTGGGCAGGGGGGGATCCTACGAGCAGTACTTC.

The chain joins TRBV7-9 to TRBJ1-5; TRBD1 aligns across 7 bases. CDR3 length equals 12 residues. CDR1 is SEHNR, CDR2 FQNEAQ, per germline (reference sequence). The J segment lost 6 bases and the V segment lost 5 bases, leaving 1 base of the junction unmatched. The CDR3 sequence is CASSPGGQPQHF. For the CDR3, the DNA is TGTGCCAGCAGCCCAGGGGGTCAGCCCCAGCATTTT.

This clone showed up just once. The V call is TRBV3-1 (or the pseudogene TRBV3-2), the J call TRBJ1-1; 8 bases align to TRBD1. Trimming cost V 2 bases and J 9 bases; bases outside gene matches: 8. The CDR3 totals 14 residues. CDR1 and CDR2 (germline): LGHDT, YNNKEL (reference sequence). CDR3 loop: CASSQRVGQEKAFF. CDR3 DNA: TGTGCCAGCAGCCAAAGGGTGGGACAGGAAAAAGCTTTCTTT.

The genes are TRBV7-8 and TRBJ1-1; 12 nucleotides agree with TRBD1. Germline V CDR1 and CDR2: SGHVS, FQNEAQ. Trimming cost V 1 base and J 8 bases; bases outside gene matches: 5. The CDR3 sequence is 15 residues long. The CDR3 DNA reads as TGTGCCAGCAGCTTAGGGCTGGGGACAGGGGGCGAAGCTTTCTTT. This translates into CASSLGLGTGGEAFF.

V gene TRBV7-9 combines with J gene TRBJ1-1, with unresolved D. With 2 bases removed from V and 7 bases from J, the gap between germline ends came to 23 bases. The CDR3 runs 17 residues. Germline V lookup: CDR1 SEHNR, CDR2 FQNEAQ (reference sequence). CDR3 DNA sequence: TGTGCCAGCAGCTTACTCCCCTCGGGTGTCCGAGGAAGTGAAGCTTTCTTT. The encoded protein is CASSLLPSGVRGSEAFF.

This clone was seen a few times. The chain recombines TRBV5-5 with TRBJ1-6, with D unresolved. The germline V and J ends were trimmed by 2 bases and 7 bases, with 13 bases remaining between them. CDR1 SGHKS and CDR2 YYEKEE come from the germline V gene (reference sequence). CDR3 length: 15 residues. The CDR3 sequence: CASSFMGRPNSPLHF. The CDR3 DNA sequence: TGTGCCAGCAGCTTTATGGGGAGGCCGAATTCACCCCTCCACTTT. Full variable domain (remainder filled in from reference TRBV5-5 and TRBJ1-6): DAGVTQSPTHLIKTRGQQVTLRCSPISGHKSVSWYQQVLGQGPQFIFQYYEKEERGRGNFPDRFSARQFPNYSSELNVNALLLGDSALYLCASSFMGRPNSPLHFGNGTRLTVT.

V is TRBV28 and J is TRBJ2-7; 9 positions match TRBD1. Germline assignment: CDR1 MDHEN and CDR2 SYDVKM. Germline trimming cut 0 bases from V and 3 bases from J; bases unmatched to any gene: 6. The length of the CDR3 is 16 residues. Here the CDR3 reads CASSLWAGQGLYEQYF. Here the CDR3 DNA reads TGTGCCAGCAGTTTATGGGCCGGACAGGGGCTCTACGAGCAGTACTTC. Variable domain in full (rest from reference TRBV28 and TRBJ2-7): DVKVTQSSRYLVKRTGEKVFLECVQDMDHENMFWYRQDPGLGLRLIYFSYDVKMKEKGDIPEGYSVSREKKERFSLILESASTNQTSMYLCASSLWAGQGLYEQYFGPGTRLTVT.

This sequence joins TRBV5-6 and TRBJ1-2, with a weak D call TRBD1 (6 bases). CDR3 size: 14 residues. Between the trimmed V and J ends, which lost 0 bases and 4 bases, there was a span of 10 bases. Germline V gene lookup returns CDR1 SGHDT and CDR2 YYEEEE. The CDR3 bases are TGTGCCAGCAGCTTGGGGGGGCAAGGCTATGGCTACACCTTC. Translated: CASSLGGQGYGYTF.

The chain couples TRBV2 to TRBJ2-5, with D perhaps given as TRBD1 or TRBD2 (5 bases each). V was pared by 1 base and J by 7 bases, with 13 bases between. This CDR3 spans 14 amino acids. Per germline, CDR1 SNHLY and CDR2 FYNNEI. CDR3 sequence: CASSEGGIAVTQYF. Here the CDR3 DNA reads TGTGCCAGCAGTGAAGGGGGGATAGCAGTGACCCAGTACTTC.